Following are 23 T cell receptor beta chains from one sample sequenced in a study of shared clonotypes between healthy human individuals. Generated by immunoSEQ multiplex PCR, the TCRdb table keeps only in-frame clones and is missing some. The sample holds approximately 2.3 million clones; 85% to 95% are singletons and the top ten take about 0.41%. The sample was naive CD4+ T cells from PBMCs. Subset: CD45RA+ positively selected. The receptor source for this set is a man between 18 and 35 years old in good health. Some clones in this sample may be carry-over from other donors' samples.

This clone was observed a single time. The V gene is TRBV5-4, the J gene TRBJ2-4, with D possibly TRBD1 on 6 matching bases. V dropped 4 bases and J dropped 6 bases, with 14 bases sitting between them. The CDR3 runs to 14 residues. CDR1 is SGHNT, CDR2 YYREEE, per germline (reference sequence). The CDR3, as DNA: TGTGCCAGCAGCCCATGGGACATGGTAAACATTCAGTACTTC. It codes for CASSPWDMVNIQYF. The whole variable domain, remainder taken from reference TRBV5-4 and TRBJ2-4, is ETGVTQSPTHLIKTRGQQVTLRCSSQSGHNTVSWYQQALGQGPQFIFQYYREEENGRGNFPPRFSGLQFPNYSSELNVNALELDDSALYLCASSPWDMVNIQYFGAGTRLSVL.

In this sample, this clone turned up once. The chain has TRBV6-6 and TRBJ2-1; D unclear. The V end lost 0 bases, the J end lost 8 bases, and 11 bases lay between the germline ends. The CDR3 has 14 amino acids. Per germline, CDR1 MNHNY and CDR2 SVGAGI (reference sequence). CDR3 nucleotides: TGTGCCAGCAGTTACTCGGGCAGGCTGCATGAGCAGTTCTTC. Protein sequence: CASSYSGRLHEQFF.

This clone was counted once. The gene calls are TRBV5-1 and TRBJ2-4; tentative D call: TRBD1 (5 bases). Trimming pared 4 bases from V and 3 bases from J, leaving 17 bases between. This CDR3 has 16 amino acids. Per germline, CDR1 SGHRS and CDR2 YFSETQ. CDR3 in amino acids: CASSTRPGFGKNIQYF. The CDR3 DNA reads TGCGCCAGCAGCACCCGTCCAGGGTTCGGCAAAAACATTCAGTACTTC. The variable domain in full, with the rest retrieved from reference TRBV5-1 and TRBJ2-4, is KAGVTQTPRYLIKTRGQQVTLSCSPISGHRSVSWYQQTPGQGLQFLFEYFSETQRNKGNFPGRFSGRQFSNSRSEMNVSTLELGDSALYLCASSTRPGFGKNIQYFGAGTRLSVL.

The CDR3 spells CASSPSAVSYEQYF. The CDR3 DNA follows: TGTGCCAGCTCACCATCGGCGGTCTCCTACGAGCAGTACTTC. This chain uses TRBV18 with TRBJ2-7; D ambiguous. The CDR3 spans 14 residues. Germline assignment: CDR1 KGHSH and CDR2 LQKENI. V was shortened by 2 bases and J by 0 bases, with 8 bases between the two germline ends.

The CDR3 reads CASSLTGVFSGANVLTF. CDR3 in DNA: TGTGCCAGCAGCTTGACAGGGGTTTTCTCTGGGGCCAACGTCCTGACTTTC. The rearrangement links TRBV13 to TRBJ2-6; 8 bases map to TRBD1. V shed 3 bases, J shed 0 bases, and the junction held 4 bases outside the gene matches. In germline, CDR1 is PRHDT, CDR2 FYEKMQ (reference sequence). This CDR3 is built from 17 residues.

This clone was recorded once. The chain has TRBV6-1 and TRBJ1-3, with no clear D. Germline loops: CDR1 MNHNS, CDR2 SASEGT. V was shortened by 2 bases and J by 4 bases, with 12 bases between the two germline ends. The CDR3 loop spans 15 amino acids. The CDR3: CASSELTFSGNTIYF. The CDR3 region has the DNA TGTGCCAGCAGTGAACTGACATTTTCGGGAAACACCATATATTTT.

The J gene is TRBJ2-5, the V gene TRBV29-1; D remains ambiguous. The CDR3 runs 13 residues. The ends were cut back, 6 bases at V and 4 bases at J, with 15 bases in the middle. Germline-derived CDR1 and CDR2 are SQVTM and ANQGSEA. The CDR3 DNA follows: TGCAGCGTAGATAAGGCTAAACGAGAGACCCAGTACTTC. This translates into CSVDKAKRETQYF.

V and J are TRBV28 and TRBJ2-7; 8 positions agree with TRBD1. The J segment lost 0 bases and the V segment lost 5 bases, leaving 6 bases of the junction unmatched. This CDR3 has 15 amino acids. Germline V gene lookup returns CDR1 MDHEN and CDR2 SYDVKM. Here the CDR3 reads CASSGDRLSSYEQYF. The CDR3 DNA reads as TGTGCCAGCAGTGGGGACAGGCTCAGCTCCTACGAGCAGTACTTC.

The rearrangement joins TRBV4-1 to TRBJ1-1, with D maybe TRBD1 (5 bases). CDR3 length: 14 amino acids. The germline V gene encodes CDR1 MGHRA and CDR2 YSYEKL. V lost 4 bases to trimming and J lost 7 bases, with 16 bases between them. CDR3 residues: CASSLQTASLEAFF. The DNA of the CDR3 is TGCGCCAGCAGCCTTCAGACAGCTAGCCTTGAAGCTTTCTTT.

The chain has TRBV10-3 and TRBJ1-2; D gene uncertain. The germline V gene encodes CDR1 ENHRY and CDR2 SYGVKD. V was trimmed by 0 bases and J by 8 bases, leaving 7 bases between them. The CDR3 covers 12 residues. The CDR3 DNA reads as TGTGCCATCAGTGAGTCCCTTTCGGGCTACACCTTC. Translating it yields CAISESLSGYTF.

The chain joins TRBV29-1 to TRBJ1-3; D may be TRBD1 (5 bases). Germline V gives CDR1 SQVTM, CDR2 ANQGSEA. The CDR3 is 16 residues long. With 3 bases removed from V and 1 base from J, the gap between germline ends came to 16 bases. The DNA for the CDR3 is TGCAGCGTTGAGACCGCGACAGTATTATCTGGAAACACCATATATTTT. Amino acid sequence: CSVETATVLSGNTIYF.

This rearrangement joins TRBV18 to TRBJ1-3, with 10 bases fitting TRBD1. V trimming: 4 bases; J trimming: 2 bases; junction bases outside the gene matches: 2. The CDR3 totals 15 residues. CDR1 and CDR2 from the germline V gene are KGHSH and LQKENI. The CDR3 is CASSLGTGAGNTIYF. In nucleotides, the CDR3 is TGTGCCAGCTCACTTGGGACAGGGGCTGGAAACACCATATATTTT.

The chain recombines TRBV10-3 with TRBJ2-1; 9 bases fit TRBD1. The CDR3 contains 15 residues. The J segment lost 4 bases and the V segment lost 5 bases, leaving 6 bases of the junction unmatched. Germline values: CDR1 ENHRY, CDR2 SYGVKD. The CDR3 bases are TGTGCCATCAGTTCGGGACAGGGTTCGTACAATGAGCAGTTCTTC. Its protein product is CAISSGQGSYNEQFF.

The J gene is TRBJ1-3, the V gene TRBV4-1; D is ambiguous. CDR1 and CDR2 from the germline V gene are MGHRA and YSYEKL. This CDR3 is built from 14 residues. The ends were cut back, 4 bases at V and 0 bases at J, with 7 bases in the middle. DNA of the CDR3: TGCGCCAGCAGCCCGAGAGACTCTGGAAACACCATATATTTT. Amino acid sequence: CASSPRDSGNTIYF.

The J gene is TRBJ2-3, the V gene TRBV4-1; TRBD1 agrees at 10 bases. J was trimmed by 3 bases and V by 4 bases; bases with no gene match: 16. Germline assignment: CDR1 MGHRA and CDR2 YSYEKL. CDR3 size: 19 residues. The CDR3 here is CASSRSSNRDRGWTDTQYF. The CDR3 nucleotides read TGCGCCAGCAGCCGAAGCAGCAACCGGGACAGGGGTTGGACAGATACGCAGTATTTT.

For this clone: This specimen includes other DNA sequences encoding the same CDR3. The genes are TRBV5-1 and TRBJ1-5, with D possibly matching TRBD1 (6 bases). V lost 4 bases and J lost 4, with 12 bases in between. The CDR3 spans 14 residues. Looked up from germline, CDR1 is SGHRS and CDR2 is YFSETQ. This chain's CDR3 is CASSPGQPNQPQHF. In DNA, the CDR3 is TGCGCCAGCAGCCCCGGACAGCCTAATCAGCCCCAGCATTTT.

V gene TRBV2 combines with J gene TRBJ2-5; D is unclear. The CDR3 extends over 12 amino acids. V lost 10 bases, J lost 1 base, and 10 bases lay in between. The germline V gene encodes CDR1 SNHLY and CDR2 FYNNEI. CDR3 sequence: CATPRSQETQYF. The CDR3 DNA sequence: TGTGCCACCCCCCGGAGCCAAGAGACCCAGTACTTC.

The V and J genes are TRBV28 and TRBJ1-1; the D is unclear. Looked up from germline, CDR1 is MDHEN and CDR2 is SYDVKM. The V end lost 3 bases, the J end lost 2 bases, and 4 bases lay between the germline ends. The CDR3 runs 12 residues. The CDR3 here is CASSFANTEAFF. The CDR3, as DNA: TGTGCCAGCAGTTTCGCCAACACTGAAGCTTTCTTT.

V gene TRBV2 combines with J gene TRBJ2-1; TRBD2 matches at 7 bases. CDR3 length equals 16 residues. Looked up from germline, CDR1 is SNHLY and CDR2 is FYNNEI. Trimming cost V 3 bases and J 1 base; bases outside gene matches: 6. The CDR3 sequence: CASSDAEGGSYNEQFF. As DNA, the CDR3 is TGTGCCAGCAGTGATGCAGAGGGAGGGTCCTACAATGAGCAGTTCTTC.

V usage is TRBV10-3 and J usage is TRBJ2-1; either TRBD1 or TRBD2 may supply D (5 bases each). The germline CDR1 and CDR2 sequences are ENHRY and SYGVKD. V shed 0 bases and J shed 2 bases, with 8 bases lying between them. CDR3 length equals 15 residues. The CDR3 protein is CAISESGVAYNEQFF. The DNA of the CDR3 is TGTGCCATCAGTGAGTCGGGGGTCGCCTACAATGAGCAGTTCTTC.

This clone has a single count. This rearrangement joins TRBV6-5 to TRBJ1-1; D remains unclear. The CDR3 has 11 residues. Germline V gives CDR1 MNHEY, CDR2 SVGAGI. V was clipped by 2 bases and J by 9 bases, with 7 bases between them. The CDR3 region is CASSYIRKAFF. Here the CDR3 DNA reads TGTGCCAGCAGTTACATAAGGAAAGCTTTCTTT.

The J gene is TRBJ1-2, the V gene TRBV25-1; no definite D call. Trimming cost V 6 bases and J 4 bases, with 12 bases left between them. Germline values: CDR1 MGHDK, CDR2 SYGVNS. The CDR3 runs to 13 residues. The CDR3 is CASRIDGAYGYTF. The CDR3 coding sequence is TGTGCCAGCAGGATTGACGGAGCCTATGGCTACACCTTC.

The chain recombines TRBV15 with TRBJ1-2; D is possibly TRBD1 (5 bases). Germline loops: CDR1 LNHNV, CDR2 YYDKDF (reference sequence). The CDR3 has 15 residues. V lost 5 bases to trimming and J lost 4 bases, with 17 bases between them. CDR3 DNA sequence: TGTGCCACCAGCTCGGCCCGGGGGTCTTTCTATGGCTACACCTTC. It encodes CATSSARGSFYGYTF.